This entry features one TCR beta chain sequence. Generated by immunoSEQ multiplex PCR, the TCRdb table keeps only in-frame clones and is missing some. Altogether 40,000 to 45,000 clones are present, 92% being singletons, with the ten largest covering just under 9.5%. This sample is drawn from a study of blood T cell repertoires in COVID-19. Study-wide context: The analysed material was cDNA or gDNA that came from T cells, B-cell-depleted T cells, or PBMCs.

CDR3 size: 16 residues. The germline gives CDR1 MDHEN, CDR2 SYDVKM. V lost 1 base, J lost 0 bases, and 10 bases lay in between. Sequencing was performed on peripheral blood. This TCR was sampled from a man aged 50 to 60 with active COVID-19. V gene TRBV28 combines with J gene TRBJ1-3; D is uncertain. The CDR3 DNA follows: TGTGCCAGCAGTTTATCTCCCGACTTCTCTGGAAACACCATATATTTT. Translated: CASSLSPDFSGNTIYF.